These 30 T cell receptor beta chains were all obtained from the same sample, sequenced in a study of radiation and T cells in renal cell carcinoma. As for time point: blood 4 weeks post-SBRT, at nephrectomy. The treatment here: 15 Gy SBRT to primary tumor, nephrectomy 4 weeks later. Method: immunoSEQ multiplex PCR; TCRdb's copy keeps in-frame clones and lacks some. The sample includes around 30,000 clones, approximately 84% of them seen just once. This material consisted of blood, taken from a patient whose treatment included radiotherapy and nephrectomy. The origin of the receptors is a man in his sixties with renal cell carcinoma.

The chain combines TRBV6-5 with TRBJ1-1; TRBD1 might be the D (6 bases). CDR1 and CDR2 (germline): MNHEY, SVGAGI. This CDR3 is 15 amino acids long. Trimming took off 6 bases at V and 0 bases at J, with 14 bases between the two ends. The CDR3 loop is CASRSAGHLNTEAFF. The CDR3 nucleotides are TGTGCCAGCAGGTCAGCGGGACACCTGAACACTGAAGCTTTCTTT.

Concerning this clone: This may be a read error, as it is one base from a much larger clone. J is TRBJ1-1 and V is TRBV7-3; the D gene is possibly TRBD1 (6 bases). The CDR3 covers 13 residues. The V gene's germline CDR1 is SGHTA and CDR2 FQGTGA. Trimming left V 4 bases short and J 1 base short, with 7 bases between. This chain's CDR3 is CASSSDRNTEAFF. The DNA for the CDR3 is TGTGCCAGCAGCTCGGACAGGAACACTGAAGCTTTCTTT.

The chain links TRBV2 to TRBJ2-1, with TRBD2 matching 9 bases. Trimming at V came to 6 bases and at J to 10 bases, leaving 1 base not matched to a gene. Looked up from germline, CDR1 is SNHLY and CDR2 is FYNNEI. The length of the CDR3 is 11 residues. The CDR3 nucleotides are TGTGCCAGCAGCCTAGCGGGAGAGCAGTTCTTC. The encoded protein is CASSLAGEQFF.

The chain joins TRBV10-3 to TRBJ2-7, with TRBD1 identical over 8 bases. V shed 6 bases, J shed 2 bases, and the junction held 6 bases outside the gene matches. The CDR3 sequence is 14 residues long. Germline V lookup: CDR1 ENHRY, CDR2 SYGVKD. CDR3 in DNA: TGTGCCATCAGAGGACAGGGAAACACCTACGAGCAGTACTTC. Translation gives CAIRGQGNTYEQYF.

This clone was detected only once. The rearrangement uses TRBV2 and TRBJ2-5; D gene uncertain. The V gene's germline CDR1 is SNHLY and CDR2 FYNNEI. This CDR3 comprises 14 residues. V dropped 0 bases and J dropped 7 bases, with 12 bases sitting between them. CDR3 sequence: CASSEALRLGTQYF. In DNA, the CDR3 is TGTGCCAGCAGTGAAGCGCTTCGTTTGGGGACCCAGTACTTC.

This chain links TRBV18 with TRBJ2-1, with 7 bases matching TRBD1. Trimming at V came to 3 bases and at J to 8 bases, leaving 13 bases not matched to a gene. Germline V gene data show CDR1 as KGHSH and CDR2 as LQKENI. The CDR3 sequence is 16 residues long. DNA for the CDR3: TGTGCCAGCTCACCCCCCGGGACAGTTATCGGGTATGAGCAGTTCTTC. It encodes CASSPPGTVIGYEQFF.

The chain couples TRBV10-3 to TRBJ2-6, with no clear D. The germline gives CDR1 ENHRY, CDR2 SYGVKD. The CDR3 has 17 amino acids. Trimming took 4 bases from V and 0 from J, leaving 13 bases between them. CDR3 residues: CAISAAGPNSGANVLTF. Written as DNA, the CDR3 is TGTGCCATCAGTGCGGCCGGGCCCAACTCTGGGGCCAACGTCCTGACTTTC.

The chain recombines TRBV6-4 with TRBJ2-2, with 8 bases matching TRBD2. CDR1 is MRHNA and CDR2 is SNTAGT in the germline V gene. Trimming cost V 7 bases and J 1 base; bases outside gene matches: 2. The CDR3 extends over 14 amino acids. CDR3 nucleotides: TGTGCCAGCAAGCGGGAGATGAACACCGGGGAGCTGTTTTTT. It translates to CASKREMNTGELFF.

This chain connects TRBV30 to TRBJ1-2; D unclear. Trimming cost V 3 bases and J 7 bases, with 12 bases left between them. The CDR3 totals 12 residues. Germline CDR1 is GTSNPN and CDR2 is SVGIG (reference sequence). CDR3 loop: CAWSPYSAGYTF. The CDR3 DNA follows: TGTGCCTGGAGCCCCTATTCTGCTGGCTACACCTTC.

The chain carries TRBV19 and TRBJ1-5; a possible D gene is TRBD1 (6 bases). The CDR3 contains 15 residues. The ends were cut back, 4 bases at V and 5 bases at J, with 15 bases in the middle. Germline CDR1 and CDR2: LNHDA and SQIVND (reference sequence). The CDR3 DNA reads TGTGCCAGTAGTAAAGAAGGACAGTTTCATCAGCCCCAGCATTTT. This sequence encodes CASSKEGQFHQPQHF. Supplemented by reference TRBV19 and TRBJ1-5, the full variable domain reads DGGITQSPKYLFRKEGQNVTLSCEQNLNHDAMYWYRQDPGQGLRLIYYSQIVNDFQKGDIAEGYSVSREKKESFPLTVTSAQKNPTAFYLCASSKEGQFHQPQHFGDGTRLSIL.

This clone was counted a single time. This chain joins TRBV2 and TRBJ2-2, with D perhaps TRBD1 (5 bases). The V gene lost 6 bases and the J gene lost 5 bases, with 22 bases spanning the gap. This CDR3 contains 17 residues. Germline CDR1 SNHLY, CDR2 FYNNEI. In DNA form, the CDR3 reads TGTGCCAGCAGGGAAAGGGGTCGGCCTTTGCTGACCGGGGAGCTGTTTTTT. This gives the protein CASRERGRPLLTGELFF.

This chain links TRBV6-5 with TRBJ2-7, with 12 bases lining up with TRBD2. The trim removed 4 bases at V and 4 bases at J, leaving 2 bases unmatched. Germline V gene lookup returns CDR1 MNHEY and CDR2 SVGAGI. The CDR3 is 14 amino acids. The DNA for the CDR3 is TGTGCCAGCAGTTTTGGGACTAGCGGGTACGAGCAGTACTTC. This translates into CASSFGTSGYEQYF.

The chain is built from TRBV4-3 and TRBJ2-2; perhaps D is TRBD1 or TRBD2 (6 bases each). Germline V lookup: CDR1 LGHNA, CDR2 YSLEER. Trimming removed 0 bases from V and 7 bases from J, with 12 bases in between. This CDR3 spans 15 amino acids. CDR3 amino acids: CASSQEPGADGELFF. The CDR3, as DNA: TGCGCCAGCAGCCAAGAGCCGGGGGCGGACGGGGAGCTGTTTTTT.

This clone was found a few times. V usage is TRBV18 and J usage is TRBJ2-5, with D maybe TRBD2 (6 bases). V was cut by 2 bases and J by 5 bases, with 9 bases left in between. Per the germline V gene, CDR1 is KGHSH and CDR2 is LQKENI. There are 13 residues in the CDR3. The CDR3 sequence is CASSPGGLETQYF. The CDR3 bases are TGTGCCAGCTCACCAGGGGGACTTGAGACCCAGTACTTC.

This sequence joins TRBV7-2 and TRBJ1-1, with no clear D. The CDR3 covers 14 residues. V lost 6 bases and J 4 bases, leaving 15 bases between the germline ends. CDR1 is SGHTA and CDR2 is FQGNSA in the germline V gene. For the CDR3, the DNA is TGTGCCAGCAGGAGGGAAGGTCGGGCCACTGAAGCTTTCTTT. Protein: CASRREGRATEAFF. The entire variable domain, with the rest obtained from reference TRBV7-2 and TRBJ1-1, is as follows: GAGVSQSPSNKVTEKGKDVELRCDPISGHTALYWYRQSLGQGLEFLIYFQGNSAPDKSGLPSDRFSAERTGGSVSTLTIQRTQQEDSAVYLCASRREGRATEAFFGQGTRLTVV.

This chain connects TRBV5-1 to TRBJ2-5, with unresolved D. Between the trimmed V and J ends, which lost 3 bases and 7 bases, there was a span of 19 bases. This CDR3 comprises 15 residues. Germline loops: CDR1 SGHRS, CDR2 YFSETQ. The CDR3 protein is CASSSPVMESGTQYF. In nucleotides, the CDR3 is TGCGCCAGCAGCTCCCCCGTTATGGAGAGTGGGACCCAGTACTTC.

The chain employs TRBV12-5 and TRBJ2-7; D call uncertain. Trimming cost V 3 bases and J 2 bases, with 8 bases left between them. Germline V gives CDR1 LGHNT, CDR2 FRNRAP. CDR3 size: 13 residues. The CDR3 nucleotides read TGTGCTAGTGGTTTCTCAGCTGCCTACGAGCAGTACTTC. Translating it yields CASGFSAAYEQYF.

The V and J genes are TRBV5-4 and TRBJ2-3, with D hard to call. Between the trimmed V and J ends, which lost 0 bases and 0 bases, there was a span of 8 bases. CDR1 and CDR2 (germline): SGHNT, YYREEE (reference sequence). The CDR3 has 15 residues. This chain's CDR3 is CASSLGLTSTDTQYF. The CDR3, as DNA: TGTGCCAGCAGCTTGGGCCTAACTAGCACAGATACGCAGTATTTT.

The chain couples TRBV7-8 to TRBJ1-1, with no clear D. Germline CDR1 SGHVS, CDR2 FQNEAQ. The CDR3 sequence is 13 residues long. V dropped 5 bases and J dropped 2 bases, with 9 bases sitting between them. In DNA form, the CDR3 reads TGTGCCAGCAGCATTGTAGAAAACACTGAAGCTTTCTTT. Its protein is CASSIVENTEAFF.

A single count supports this clone. The rearrangement joins TRBV5-1 to TRBJ2-2; D is tentatively TRBD1 or TRBD2 (5 bases each). Germline V gives CDR1 SGHRS, CDR2 YFSETQ. V lost 0 bases to trimming and J lost 6 bases, with 12 bases between them. This CDR3 is 15 amino acids long. The CDR3 reads CASSLGTPGPGELFF. CDR3 DNA sequence: TGCGCCAGCAGCTTGGGAACCCCGGGGCCCGGGGAGCTGTTTTTT.

CDR3 residues: CASSLFAGGAMGETQYF. CDR3 coding DNA: TGTGCCAGCAGCTTATTCGCTGGGGGGGCGATGGGAGAGACCCAGTACTTC. The rearrangement links TRBV11-1 to TRBJ2-5; D might be TRBD2 (7 bases). In germline, CDR1 is SGHAT, CDR2 FQDESV (reference sequence). Trimming took 2 bases from V and 4 from J, leaving 20 bases between them. CDR3 length equals 17 residues.

This chain connects TRBV2 to TRBJ2-5; D is unclear. This CDR3 is 12 amino acids long. Looked up from germline, CDR1 is SNHLY and CDR2 is FYNNEI. The V end lost 5 bases, the J end lost 0 bases, and 4 bases lay between the germline ends. CDR3 protein: CASSMYQETQYF. DNA of the CDR3: TGTGCCAGCAGTATGTACCAAGAGACCCAGTACTTC.

The chain combines TRBV5-4 with TRBJ2-1; possible D gene TRBD2, 5 bases. CDR3 size: 15 residues. The germline V and J ends were trimmed by 0 bases and 0 bases, with 7 bases remaining between them. Per germline, CDR1 SGHNT and CDR2 YYREEE (reference sequence). The CDR3 DNA reads TGTGCCAGCAGCTTGGGAGGGAGCTCCTACAATGAGCAGTTCTTC. Translating it yields CASSLGGSSYNEQFF.

The V call is TRBV6-1, the J call TRBJ2-5; D may be TRBD1 or TRBD2 (6 bases each). Germline V lookup: CDR1 MNHNS, CDR2 SASEGT. The CDR3 is made up of 13 amino acids. Trimming stripped 6 bases from V and 4 bases from J, with 12 bases between. The CDR3 DNA follows: TGTGCCAGCAGGCGCAGGGGAGGAGAGACCCAGTACTTC. It codes for CASRRRGGETQYF.

V is TRBV9 and J is TRBJ2-7, with 11 nucleotides matching TRBD2. CDR3 length: 15 residues. With V trimmed by 4 bases and J by 2 bases, 5 bases remained unmatched. Germline-derived CDR1 and CDR2 are SGDLS and YYNGEE. The CDR3 sequence: CASSPTLAGAYEQYF. DNA for the CDR3: TGTGCCAGCAGCCCCACACTAGCGGGAGCCTACGAGCAGTACTTC.

The chain uses TRBV7-6 and TRBJ2-3; no definite D call. Per germline, CDR1 SGHVS and CDR2 FNYEAQ. The CDR3 is 13 amino acids. V lost 5 bases and J lost 0, with 6 bases in between. The CDR3 nucleotides are TGTGCCAGCAGCGAAGCTAGCACAGATACGCAGTATTTT. This translates into CASSEASTDTQYF.

The CDR3 loop is CASPRSGGNTGELFF. In DNA form, the CDR3 reads TGTGCCAGCCCAAGGAGCGGGGGAAACACCGGGGAGCTGTTTTTT. The chain combines TRBV18 with TRBJ2-2, with TRBD2 matching 8 bases. CDR1 and CDR2 from the germline V gene are KGHSH and LQKENI. The J segment lost 2 bases and the V segment lost 8 bases, leaving 7 bases of the junction unmatched. The CDR3 extends over 15 amino acids.

The CDR3 reads CASSYSSGAQYF. The CDR3 DNA reads TGTGCCAGCAGTTACTCGTCGGGGGCGCAGTATTTT. The V call is TRBV6-6, the J call TRBJ2-3, with a possible D match to TRBD2 (6 bases). Germline V gene data show CDR1 as MNHNY and CDR2 as SVGAGI (reference sequence). The CDR3 is 12 residues long. Deletions cut 0 bases from V and 10 bases from J, with 8 bases between.

The V gene is TRBV30, the J gene TRBJ1-4, with 8 nucleotides matching TRBD1. Trimming at V came to 2 bases and at J to 11 bases, leaving 10 bases not matched to a gene. Germline V CDR1 and CDR2: GTSNPN, SVGIG (reference sequence). The CDR3 covers 14 residues. The CDR3 DNA follows: TGTGCCTGGAGTTCTGGGGACAGGATCGAGAAACTGTTTTTT. Its translation is CAWSSGDRIEKLFF.

The table lists this clone with a count of one. The genes are TRBV2 and TRBJ2-2; TRBD1 or TRBD2 may be the D gene (5 bases each). CDR1 and CDR2 (germline): SNHLY, FYNNEI. The V gene lost 4 bases and the J gene lost 3 bases, with 9 bases spanning the gap. The CDR3 loop spans 14 amino acids. CDR3 sequence reads: CASSGGSDTGELFF. CDR3 bases: TGTGCCAGCAGTGGGGGGAGTGACACCGGGGAGCTGTTTTTT.